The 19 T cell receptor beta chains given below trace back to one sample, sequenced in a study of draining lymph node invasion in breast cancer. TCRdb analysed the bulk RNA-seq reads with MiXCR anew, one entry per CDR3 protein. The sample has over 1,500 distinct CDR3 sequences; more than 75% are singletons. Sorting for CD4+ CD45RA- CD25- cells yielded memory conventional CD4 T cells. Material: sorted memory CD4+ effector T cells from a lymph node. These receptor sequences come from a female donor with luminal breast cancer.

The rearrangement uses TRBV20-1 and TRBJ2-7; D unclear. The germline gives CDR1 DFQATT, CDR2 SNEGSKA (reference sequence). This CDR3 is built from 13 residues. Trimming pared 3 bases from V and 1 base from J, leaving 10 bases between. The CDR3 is CSASSAFSYEQYF. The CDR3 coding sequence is TGCAGTGCTAGTTCAGCCTTTTCCTACGAGCAGTACTTC.

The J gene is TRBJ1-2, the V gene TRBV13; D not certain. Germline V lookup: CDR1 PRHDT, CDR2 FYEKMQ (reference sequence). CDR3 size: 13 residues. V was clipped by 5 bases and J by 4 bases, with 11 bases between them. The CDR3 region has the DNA TGTGCCAGCAGCGCGGAGTCGCTCTATGGCTACACCTTC. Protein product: CASSAESLYGYTF. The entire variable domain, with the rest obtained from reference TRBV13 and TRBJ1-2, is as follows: AAGVIQSPRHLIKEKRETATLKCYPIPRHDTVYWYQQGPGQDPQFLISFYEKMQSDKGSIPDRFSAQQFSDYHSELNMSSLELGDSALYFCASSAESLYGYTFGSGTRLTVV.

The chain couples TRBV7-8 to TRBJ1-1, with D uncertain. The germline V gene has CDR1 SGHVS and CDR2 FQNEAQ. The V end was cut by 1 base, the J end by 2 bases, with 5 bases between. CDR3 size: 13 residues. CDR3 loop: CASSLVGNTEAFF. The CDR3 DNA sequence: TGTGCCAGCAGCTTAGTGGGTAACACTGAAGCTTTCTTT. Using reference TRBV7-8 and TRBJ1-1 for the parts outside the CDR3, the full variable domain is GAGVSQSPRYKVAKRGQDVALRCDPISGHVSLFWYQQALGQGPEFLTYFQNEAQLDKSGLPSDRFFAERPEGSVSTLKIQRTQQEDSAVYLCASSLVGNTEAFFGQGTRLTVV.

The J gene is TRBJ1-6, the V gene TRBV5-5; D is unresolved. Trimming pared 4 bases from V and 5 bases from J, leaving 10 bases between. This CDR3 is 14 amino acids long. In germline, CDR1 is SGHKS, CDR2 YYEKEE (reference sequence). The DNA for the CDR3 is TGTGCCAGCAGCCGAGACTGGGATAATTCACCCCTCCACTTT. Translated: CASSRDWDNSPLHF.

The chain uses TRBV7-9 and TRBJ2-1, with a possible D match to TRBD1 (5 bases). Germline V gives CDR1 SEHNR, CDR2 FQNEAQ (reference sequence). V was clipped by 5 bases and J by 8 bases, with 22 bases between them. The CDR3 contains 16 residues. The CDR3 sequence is CASSPHLIGVGDEQFF. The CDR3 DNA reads TGTGCCAGCAGCCCCCATTTGATAGGGGTCGGCGATGAGCAGTTCTTC. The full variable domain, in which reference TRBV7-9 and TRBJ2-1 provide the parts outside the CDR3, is DTGVSQNPRHKITKRGQNVTFRCDPISEHNRLYWYRQTLGQGPEFLTYFQNEAQLEKSRLLSDRFSAERPKGSFSTLEIQRTEQGDSAMYLCASSPHLIGVGDEQFFGPGTRLTVL.

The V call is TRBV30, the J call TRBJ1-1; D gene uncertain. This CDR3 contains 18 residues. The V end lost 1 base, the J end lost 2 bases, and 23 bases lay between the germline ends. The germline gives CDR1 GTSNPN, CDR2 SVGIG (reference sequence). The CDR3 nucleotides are TGTGCCTGGAGTGGAAACAGTAAGGTTGGACGGTCAAACACTGAAGCTTTCTTT. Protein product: CAWSGNSKVGRSNTEAFF.

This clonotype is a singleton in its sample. CDR3: CSASLRGAYEQYV. In DNA form, the CDR3 reads TGCAGTGCTAGCTTGAGGGGGGCCTACGAGCAGTACGTC. The chain has TRBV20-1 and TRBJ2-7, with D perhaps TRBD1 or TRBD2 (6 bases each). This CDR3 comprises 13 residues. V shed 3 bases and J shed 2 bases, with 11 bases lying between them. Germline V gene data show CDR1 as DFQATT and CDR2 as SNEGSKA (reference sequence).

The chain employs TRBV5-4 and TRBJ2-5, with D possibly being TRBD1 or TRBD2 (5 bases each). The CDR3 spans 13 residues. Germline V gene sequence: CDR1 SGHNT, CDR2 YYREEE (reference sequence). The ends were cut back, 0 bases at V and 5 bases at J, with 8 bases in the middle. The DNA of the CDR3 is TGTGCCAGCAGCTTGGTGGGGGAGGAGACCCAGTACTTC. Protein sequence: CASSLVGEETQYF. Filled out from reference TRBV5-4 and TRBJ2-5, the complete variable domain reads ETGVTQSPTHLIKTRGQQVTLRCSSQSGHNTVSWYQQALGQGPQFIFQYYREEENGRGNFPPRFSGLQFPNYSSELNVNALELDDSALYLCASSLVGEETQYFGPGTRLLVL.

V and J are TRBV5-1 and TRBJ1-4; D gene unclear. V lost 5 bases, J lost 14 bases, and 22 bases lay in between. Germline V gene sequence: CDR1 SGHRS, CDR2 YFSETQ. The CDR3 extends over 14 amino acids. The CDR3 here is CASRIGVDRGVLFF. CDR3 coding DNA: TGCGCCAGCAGAATTGGAGTTGATCGCGGCGTGCTGTTTTTT.

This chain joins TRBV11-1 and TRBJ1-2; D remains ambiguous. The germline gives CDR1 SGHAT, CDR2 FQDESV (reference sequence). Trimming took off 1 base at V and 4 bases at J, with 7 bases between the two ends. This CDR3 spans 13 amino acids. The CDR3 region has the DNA TGTGCCAGCAGCTTAGGCGGAACCTATGGCTACACCTTC. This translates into CASSLGGTYGYTF. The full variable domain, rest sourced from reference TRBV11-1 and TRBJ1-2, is EAEVAQSPRYKITEKSQAVAFWCDPISGHATLYWYRQILGQGPELLVQFQDESVVDDSQLPKDRFSAERLKGVDSTLKIQPAELGDSAMYLCASSLGGTYGYTFGSGTRLTVV.

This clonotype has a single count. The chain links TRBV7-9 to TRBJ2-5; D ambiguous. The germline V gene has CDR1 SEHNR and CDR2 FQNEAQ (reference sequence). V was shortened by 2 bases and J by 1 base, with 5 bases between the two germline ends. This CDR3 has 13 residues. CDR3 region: CASSLSGQETQYF. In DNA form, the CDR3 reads TGTGCCAGCAGCTTATCTGGCCAAGAGACCCAGTACTTC.

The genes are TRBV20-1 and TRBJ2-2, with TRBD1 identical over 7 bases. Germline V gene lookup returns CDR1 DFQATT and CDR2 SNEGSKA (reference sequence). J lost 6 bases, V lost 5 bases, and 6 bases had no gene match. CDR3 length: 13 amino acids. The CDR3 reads CSASGQWSGELFF. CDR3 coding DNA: TGCAGTGCTTCGGGACAGTGGTCCGGGGAGCTGTTTTTT.

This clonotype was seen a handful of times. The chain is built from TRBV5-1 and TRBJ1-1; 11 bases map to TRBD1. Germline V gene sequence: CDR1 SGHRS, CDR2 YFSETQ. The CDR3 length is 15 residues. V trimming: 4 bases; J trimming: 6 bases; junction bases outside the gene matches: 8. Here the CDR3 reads CASSPGQGAAAEAFF. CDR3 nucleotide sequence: TGCGCCAGCAGCCCCGGACAGGGGGCGGCGGCTGAAGCTTTCTTT.

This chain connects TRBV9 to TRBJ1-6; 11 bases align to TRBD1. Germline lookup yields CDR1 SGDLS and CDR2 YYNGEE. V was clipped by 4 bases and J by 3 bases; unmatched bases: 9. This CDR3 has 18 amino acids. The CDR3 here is CASSQGTGTGGYNSPLHF. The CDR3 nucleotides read TGTGCCAGCAGCCAAGGAACCGGGACAGGGGGCTATAATTCACCCCTCCACTTT.

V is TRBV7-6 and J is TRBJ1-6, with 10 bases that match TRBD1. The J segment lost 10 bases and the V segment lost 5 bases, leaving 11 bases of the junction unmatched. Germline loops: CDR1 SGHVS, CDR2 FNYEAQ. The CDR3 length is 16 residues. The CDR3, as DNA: TGTGCCAGCAGCCCTTGGGACAGGGGAAACTTCTCACCCCTCCACTTT. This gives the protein CASSPWDRGNFSPLHF.

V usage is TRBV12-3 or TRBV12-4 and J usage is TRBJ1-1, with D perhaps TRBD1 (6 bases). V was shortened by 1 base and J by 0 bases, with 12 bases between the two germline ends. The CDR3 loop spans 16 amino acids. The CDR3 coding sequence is TGTGCCAGCAGTTTAGGACAGGAGCCGCTGAACACTGAAGCTTTCTTT. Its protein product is CASSLGQEPLNTEAFF.

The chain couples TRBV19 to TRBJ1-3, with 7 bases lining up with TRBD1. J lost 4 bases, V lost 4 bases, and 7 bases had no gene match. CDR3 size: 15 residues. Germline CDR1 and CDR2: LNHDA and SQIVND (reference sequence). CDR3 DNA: TGTGCCAGTAGTACCTCCGGGACAGCGGGAAACACCATATATTTT. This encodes CASSTSGTAGNTIYF. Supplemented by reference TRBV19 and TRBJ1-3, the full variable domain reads DGGITQSPKYLFRKEGQNVTLSCEQNLNHDAMYWYRQDPGQGLRLIYYSQIVNDFQKGDIAEGYSVSREKKESFPLTVTSAQKNPTAFYLCASSTSGTAGNTIYFGEGSWLTVV.

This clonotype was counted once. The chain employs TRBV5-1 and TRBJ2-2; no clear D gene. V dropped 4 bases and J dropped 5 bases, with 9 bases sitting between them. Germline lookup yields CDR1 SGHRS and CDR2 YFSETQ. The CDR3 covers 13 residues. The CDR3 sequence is CASSLGSTGELFF. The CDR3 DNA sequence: TGCGCCAGCAGCCTCGGGTCGACCGGGGAGCTGTTTTTT.

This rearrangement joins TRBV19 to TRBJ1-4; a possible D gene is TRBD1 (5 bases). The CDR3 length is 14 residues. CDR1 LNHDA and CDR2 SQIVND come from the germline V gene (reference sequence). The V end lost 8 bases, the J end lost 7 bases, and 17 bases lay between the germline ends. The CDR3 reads CASSRGRLTEKLFF. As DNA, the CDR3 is TGTGCCAGTTCCCGGGGACGTCTGACTGAAAAACTGTTTTTT.